Described below is a single T cell receptor beta chain sequence and its context. As yet, its antigen is unknown. The sample is drawn from a study of Graves' ophthalmopathy and Graves' hyperthyroidism. Study outcomes and limitations: Blood repertoires reportedly contained most expanded thyroid clonotypes above 0.001 frequency. Built on 13 signatures, a model told ophthalmopathy apart from stable hyperthyroidism with approximately 88% sensitivity and around 80% specificity. Predictions made by the model for ophthalmopathy progression reached just over 70% sensitivity and less than 80% specificity.

RNA served as the template for amplifying TCR beta CDR3 regions. RT-PCR was first run with HTBI primers, then multiplex PCR in a second round. TCRdb itself ran the multiplex PCR reads through MiXCR, one entry per CDR3 protein. This table holds a few hundred thousand distinct CDR3 sequences, under 20% found once. Per germline, CDR1 SGHVS and CDR2 FNYEAQ. The CDR3 is made up of 13 amino acids. The clonotype comes from an adult man with Graves' ophthalmopathy. Sequenced material: peripheral blood. This chain joins TRBV7-6 and TRBJ2-5, with D possibly matching TRBD2 (6 bases). TRBJ2-7 matches the DNA end more closely, so the J call is doubtful. DNA of the CDR3: TGTGCCAGCAGCGGGGGGTCCTCGGGCGAGCAGTACTTC. Translated: CASSGGSSGEQYF.